These 8 T cell receptor beta chains were sequenced from one sample in a study of graft-versus-host responses after intestinal transplantation (dated by TCRdb to the early 2020s). These receptors' targets are unknown. The sample's time point label is to be understood as: cells obtained before transplantation from donor or recipient. Libraries were built with the immunoSEQ multiplex PCR assay. TCRdb's version of the immuneACCESS table is confined to in-frame rearrangements and falls short of the full clone set. An unresolved V gene accounts for under half of the shortfall where checked; the remainder is of unknown origin. This sample holds 90,000 to 130,000 clones; 80% to 95% were observed only once. Less than 0.55% of the sample rests with the top ten. The sample was unstimulated CD8+ T cells sorted from spleen or lymph node cells, taken before intestinal transplant. Every receptor here comes from a human donor who received an intestinal transplant.

The rearrangement joins TRBV9 to TRBJ1-1; D may be TRBD1 (5 bases). Trimming pared 4 bases from V and 2 bases from J, leaving 12 bases between. Germline-derived CDR1 and CDR2 are SGDLS and YYNGEE. CDR3 length: 14 amino acids. CDR3 in DNA: TGTGCCAGCAGCTCCGTGACAGAAAACACTGAAGCTTTCTTT. It codes for CASSSVTENTEAFF. The variable domain in full, completed from reference TRBV9 and TRBJ1-1, reads DSGVTQTPKHLITATGQRVTLRCSPRSGDLSVYWYQQSLDQGLQFLIQYYNGEERAKGNILERFSAQQFPDLHSELNLSSLELGDSALYFCASSSVTENTEAFFGQGTRLTVV.

J is TRBJ2-1 and V is TRBV28; D unresolved. The CDR3 consists of 10 residues. Trimming took 4 bases from V and 8 from J, leaving 3 bases between them. The germline CDR1 and CDR2 sequences are MDHEN and SYDVKM. The CDR3 DNA is TGTGCCAGCAGTTATGATGAGCAGTTCTTC. As protein: CASSYDEQFF.

The chain links TRBV9 to TRBJ2-3, with a weak D call TRBD2 (6 bases). The CDR3 extends over 15 amino acids. V was clipped by 0 bases and J by 6 bases, with 14 bases between them. Germline V lookup: CDR1 SGDLS, CDR2 YYNGEE. Written as DNA, the CDR3 is TGTGCCAGCAGCGTAGGCGGGATAGCCAGGGATACGCAGTATTTT. Translation gives CASSVGGIARDTQYF. The full variable domain, in which reference TRBV9 and TRBJ2-3 provide the parts outside the CDR3, is DSGVTQTPKHLITATGQRVTLRCSPRSGDLSVYWYQQSLDQGLQFLIQYYNGEERAKGNILERFSAQQFPDLHSELNLSSLELGDSALYFCASSVGGIARDTQYFGPGTRLTVL.

This chain uses TRBV7-9 with TRBJ1-2; 7 nucleotides align to TRBD1. The germline CDR1 and CDR2 sequences are SEHNR and FQNEAQ (reference sequence). This CDR3 is 12 amino acids long. J lost 6 bases, V lost 2 bases, and 0 bases had no gene match. The CDR3 reads CASSLRGHGYTF. The CDR3 bases are TGTGCCAGCAGCTTAAGGGGGCATGGCTACACCTTC.

This chain links TRBV15 with TRBJ2-1; D not certain. This CDR3 comprises 15 residues. Trimming removed 7 bases from V and 0 bases from J, with 13 bases in between. The germline V gene encodes CDR1 LNHNV and CDR2 YYDKDF (reference sequence). The CDR3 loop reads CATTPTEHSYNEQFF. The CDR3 region has the DNA TGTGCCACCACCCCTACGGAGCACTCCTACAATGAGCAGTTCTTC.

The chain carries TRBV9 and TRBJ2-3; no clear D. This CDR3 has 14 residues. CDR1 and CDR2 from the germline V gene are SGDLS and YYNGEE. Trimming took 3 bases from V and 1 from J, leaving 9 bases between them. As DNA, the CDR3 is TGTGCCAGCAGCGAACGATGGGGCACAGATACGCAGTATTTT. Its protein product is CASSERWGTDTQYF.

The rearrangement joins TRBV28 to TRBJ2-1, with 10 bases lining up with TRBD2. The CDR3 runs 15 residues. With V trimmed by 5 bases and J by 4 bases, 5 bases remained unmatched. Germline lookup yields CDR1 MDHEN and CDR2 SYDVKM. CDR3 DNA sequence: TGTGCCAGCAGTGGCCCTAGCGGGAGTTACAATGAGCAGTTCTTC. Its translation: CASSGPSGSYNEQFF.

The chain couples TRBV6-5 to TRBJ2-7, with D perhaps TRBD1 (6 bases). Between the trimmed V and J ends, which lost 2 bases and 3 bases, there was a span of 11 bases. Germline CDR1 reads MNHEY; CDR2 reads SVGAGI. This CDR3 is built from 14 residues. CDR3: CASSYMDRGYEQYF. In DNA form, the CDR3 reads TGTGCCAGCAGTTACATGGACAGAGGCTACGAGCAGTACTTC.